The subject of this entry is one T cell receptor (beta chain). This clone has just a few counts. No cognate antigen has been identified for it. No qualities accompany the bases; no much larger clone lies one base away. The identical CDR3 is also encoded by other nucleotide sequences in the sample. The data were taken from a study of beta chain features in type 1 diabetes (dated by TCRdb to the late 2010s). Regarding the study in general: Mean age, gender distribution, total cell number and subset yield did not differ between patients and healthy donors. The study compared TCRB repertoires of sorted circulating CD4+ T cell subsets between recently diagnosed type 1 diabetes patients and matched healthy donors. Whereas all 28 donors provided naive and central memory subsets, regulatory and stem cell-like memory subsets were isolated from just 8 patients and about eight healthy donors. A total of roughly 100 million sorted cells were examined across all samples, and the number of cells per subset was strongly correlated with RNA yield.

Each donor gave one peripheral blood draw, averaging roughly 120 mL, which was collected into heparinised tubes. Using a panel that included CD45RO, CCR7, CD25, CD127, CD95 and CD27, naive, central memory, regulatory and stem cell-like memory CD4+ T cells were sorted on a BD FACSAria II. A purity above 98% was achieved for all sorted populations. PBMCs were isolated immediately by Lymphoprep density gradient centrifugation and stained directly without culture. So that batch effects would be minimized, each experiment stained and sorted samples in pairs, pairing one healthy donor with one patient. The entire amount of isolated RNA was reverse transcribed using the High Capacity cDNA Reverse Transcription Kit, so the sequenced TCRB transcripts were expressed ones. Deep immunoSEQ sequencing was applied to naive, central memory and regulatory T cell samples, giving an average of about 3.6 million total reads per sample. Sorted cells were lysed in RLT buffer, and RNA was extracted using DNase-treated RNeasy Micro or Mini kits according to cell number. Each cell subset was processed separately to prevent cross-contamination, with patient and healthy donor samples processed together. Using the immunoSEQ multiplex PCR, TCRB sequences were amplified from cDNA into 87-bp fragments spanning the CDR3 region. The amplicons were sequenced using the Illumina HiSeq platform. For the original study's pipeline: PCR bias was computationally corrected using synthetic template baselines, reads within Hamming distance 2 were collapsed, and singletons that could not be merged were discarded. Reads were aligned against IMGT to assign V, D and J genes, CDR3 length and insertions or deletions at six rearrangement sites. Within each subset, clonotype counts were normalized to sorted cell number, and only after that were true diversity and Gini coefficients computed with the tcR R package. Repertoire sharing was quantified using the overlap coefficient calculated on TCRB nucleotide sequences. Out-of-frame TCRB sequences from naive cells were analyzed as a proxy for the pre-selection repertoire. TCRdb retrieved this table from immuneACCESS and kept in-frame rearrangements only. Not all clones are present; in checked studies, unresolved V genes account for under half, and no reason is known for the remainder. V, J and clone size reflect that table, while D and trimming were determined from the DNA. Across this sample there are some 700,000 clones, with about an eighth seen only once. Less than 0.025% of the sample comes from the top ten.

General study outcomes and caveats: Shorter templates might be favored by PCR, yet because patient and control samples were amplified and corrected together, any such skew would affect both groups equally. Because the HLA sub-analyses included only small numbers of individuals, any influence of HLA type on TCRB rearrangement was left unresolved. At VDJ recombination sites, patients with type 1 diabetes made fewer insertions and deleted more nucleotides, a pattern implying thymic rearrangement abnormalities. Naive, central memory and regulatory TCRB repertoires appeared to be more alike among patients than among healthy donors. Because cDNA rather than genomic DNA was sequenced, highly expressing activated cells could have been over-represented, although no difference in activation and CD3 levels was found between groups. A moderate but significant shortening of TCRB CDR3 length was observed in type 1 diabetes patients in all four CD4+ subsets.

V is clipped by 3 bases and J by 4 bases, and the sequence between their germline boundaries is 3 bases long. CDR1 and CDR2, per the germline V gene (reference sequence), are DFQATT and SNEGSKA. The CDR3 goes from the cysteine to the phenylalanine over 10 residues. The entry retains the CDR3 DNA only, 30 bases that are in frame from base 1. The rearranged segments are TRBV20-1 and TRBJ2-5; the D gene lacks a confident call. The source is a man aged 18 to 35 with type 1 diabetes. Sequencing was performed on naive CD4+ T cells from blood. The cell subset or site label for this specimen denotes: true naive CD4+ T cells. The CDR3 corresponds to CSARRETQYF. The nucleotide sequence is TGCAGTGCTAGGAGAGAGACCCAGTACTTC.